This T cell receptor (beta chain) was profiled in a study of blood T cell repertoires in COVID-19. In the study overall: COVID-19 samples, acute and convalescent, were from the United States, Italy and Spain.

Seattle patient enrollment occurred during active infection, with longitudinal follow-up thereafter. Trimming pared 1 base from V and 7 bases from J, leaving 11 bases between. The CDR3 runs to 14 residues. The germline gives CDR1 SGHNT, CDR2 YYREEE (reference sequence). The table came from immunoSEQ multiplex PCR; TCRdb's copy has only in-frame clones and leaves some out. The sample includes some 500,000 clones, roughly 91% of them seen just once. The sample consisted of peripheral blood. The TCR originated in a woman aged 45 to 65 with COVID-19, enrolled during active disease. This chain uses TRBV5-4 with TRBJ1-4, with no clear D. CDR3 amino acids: CASSLRVEGEKLFF. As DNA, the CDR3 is TGTGCCAGCAGCTTGAGGGTTGAGGGTGAAAAACTGTTTTTT.